A single T cell receptor (beta chain) is shown here with its context. The sample originates from a study of blood T cell repertoires in COVID-19. Some clones are missing from TCRdb's copy, which holds only in-frame ones; the method was immunoSEQ multiplex PCR. The repertoire consists of approximately 210,000 clones, with under 90% occurring once and the leading ten covering 3% to 3.5%. Germline V gene lookup returns CDR1 LNHDA and CDR2 SQIVND (reference sequence). J was trimmed by 9 bases and V by 3 bases; bases with no gene match: 4. This CDR3 region has 15 residues. The receptor was derived from an older woman who had recovered from COVID-19. V usage is TRBV19 and J usage is TRBJ2-1; TRBD2 aligns across 14 bases. Sample: PBMCs or T cells enriched from blood (not recorded which). The CDR3 DNA reads as TGTGCCAGTAGTATTAGGACTAGCGGGAGGATTGAGCAGTTCTTC. This translates into CASSIRTSGRIEQFF.